The 10 T cell receptor beta chains reported below all come from one sample, sequenced in a study of blood T cells in healthy people across ages. Combining a sample-barcoded 5' primer with a J-beta primer mix, a second PCR ran for roughly 6 to 11 cycles. TCRdb reprocessed the 5' RACE reads with MiXCR, giving one entry per CDR3 protein. The sample contains fewer than 2,000,000 distinct CDR3 sequences, around 40% of which appear only once. Sequencing used blood. All receptors derive from a human donor in good health.

There are a few counts of this clonotype. This chain links TRBV29-1 with TRBJ2-1; possibly TRBD1 for D (5 bases). Germline-derived CDR1 and CDR2 are SQVTM and ANQGSEA. Trimming stripped 6 bases from V and 6 bases from J, with 27 bases between. The CDR3 sequence is 17 residues long. This CDR3 is CSVASHVRGVGVNEQFF. The CDR3 DNA reads TGCAGCGTCGCTTCCCACGTAAGGGGTGTAGGGGTCAATGAGCAGTTCTTC.

This clonotype was found many times. The V and J genes are TRBV12-3 or TRBV12-4 and TRBJ2-7; D perhaps matches TRBD1 (5 bases). Trimming stripped 5 bases from V and 0 bases from J, with 14 bases between. This CDR3 comprises 15 residues. The CDR3 nucleotides are TGTGCCAGCAGTCCCTCAGGGTTAAGCTCCTACGAGCAGTACTTC. Its protein is CASSPSGLSSYEQYF.

V is TRBV20-1 and J is TRBJ2-1; TRBD2 matches at 10 bases. V shed 6 bases, J shed 4 bases, and the junction held 18 bases outside the gene matches. This CDR3 has 18 residues. In germline, CDR1 is DFQATT, CDR2 SNEGSKA (reference sequence). In DNA, the CDR3 is TGCAGTGCCCGTATTGGGGAGCGGGGGGGTTTTCGATACAATGAGCAGTTCTTC. Translated, it gives CSARIGERGGFRYNEQFF.

V usage is TRBV18 and J usage is TRBJ2-5, with D perhaps matching TRBD1 or TRBD2 (6 bases each). The CDR3 covers 16 residues. The germline V and J ends were trimmed by 2 bases and 5 bases, with 18 bases remaining between them. CDR1 KGHSH and CDR2 LQKENI come from the germline V gene. The CDR3 DNA follows: TGTGCCAGCTCACCAAATTCTGTGACAGGAGGGGAGACCCAGTACTTC. Translating it yields CASSPNSVTGGETQYF. Looking up the rest from reference TRBV18 and TRBJ2-5 gives the full variable domain: NAGVMQNPRHLVRRRGQEARLRCSPMKGHSHVYWYRQLPEEGLKFMVYLQKENIIDESGMPKERFSAEFPKEGPSILRIQQVVRGDSAAYFCASSPNSVTGGETQYFGPGTRLLVL.

This chain connects TRBV6-2 or TRBV6-3 to TRBJ2-1; possibly TRBD2 for D (6 bases). CDR1 and CDR2 from the germline V gene are MNHEY and SVGEGT. The CDR3 is 15 amino acids. Trimming pared 2 bases from V and 8 bases from J, leaving 16 bases between. The CDR3 DNA reads as TGTGCCAGCAGTTACGAGTCTCTCGGCGGGGATGAGCAGTTCTTC. Translation gives CASSYESLGGDEQFF.

This clonotype was counted once. The junction departs from the called germline gene at one end, perhaps through a read error. The gene calls are TRBV9 and TRBJ2-3; TRBD1 is a possible D gene (6 bases). The CDR3 loop spans 16 amino acids. Germline assignment: CDR1 SGDLS and CDR2 YYNGEE. The CDR3 sequence: CASSVGGGGYTDTQYF. CDR3 nucleotide sequence: TGCGCCAGCAGCGTAGGTGGGGGCGGGTACACAGATACGCAGTATTTT.

V and J are TRBV12-3 or TRBV12-4 and TRBJ1-5, with 7 bases lining up with TRBD1. The CDR3 has 15 amino acids. V lost 4 bases and J lost 7; bases outside the gene matches: 10. The CDR3 loop reads CASSSHRGSGQPQHF. The CDR3 DNA reads TGTGCCAGCAGTTCGCACAGGGGTTCTGGCCAGCCCCAGCATTTT.

J is TRBJ1-1 and V is TRBV6-5; TRBD1 agrees at 7 bases. Germline assignment: CDR1 MNHEY and CDR2 SVGAGI. This CDR3 comprises 15 residues. The V segment lost 5 bases and the J segment 5 bases; nucleotides outside the gene matches: 11. This CDR3 reads CASSALQGRWTEAFF. For the CDR3, the DNA is TGTGCCAGCAGTGCCTTACAGGGGAGGTGGACTGAAGCTTTCTTT.

The chain couples TRBV5-5 to TRBJ1-1, with a tentative D call TRBD1 (6 bases). Germline V gene sequence: CDR1 SGHKS, CDR2 YYEKEE (reference sequence). V shed 7 bases and J shed 5 bases, with 18 bases lying between them. CDR3 length: 14 residues. The CDR3 DNA reads TGTGCCAGCCGCCGGGCACAGGGCGGAACTGAAGCTTTCTTT. It codes for CASRRAQGGTEAFF. Full variable domain (outside the CDR3, taken from reference TRBV5-5 and TRBJ1-1): DAGVTQSPTHLIKTRGQQVTLRCSPISGHKSVSWYQQVLGQGPQFIFQYYEKEERGRGNFPDRFSARQFPNYSSELNVNALLLGDSALYLCASRRAQGGTEAFFGQGTRLTVV.

The V and J genes are TRBV27 and TRBJ1-1, with D hard to call. CDR3 length equals 13 residues. Germline V CDR1 and CDR2: MNHEY, SMNVEV (reference sequence). The V gene lost 5 bases and the J gene lost 5 bases, with 12 bases spanning the gap. CDR3 region: CASSLGRITEAFF. CDR3 in DNA: TGTGCCAGCAGTCTTGGACGGATTACTGAAGCTTTCTTT.